Many counts were recorded for the clone carrying this T cell receptor beta chain. No antigen is known for it. Unique molecular identifiers tagged the TCRbeta library. A single record per CDR3 protein comes from TCRdb applying MiXCR to the PCR reads. Of roughly 240,000 distinct CDR3 sequences in the sample, just under 8.5% were seen once. The data were obtained in a study of T-cell reconstitution after alpha-beta-depleted transplantation in children. General observations from the study: T-cell numbers and diversity, one year after transplant, stemmed largely from T cells that were newly produced.

V shed 7 bases, J shed 2 bases, and the junction held 8 bases outside the gene matches. There are 14 residues in the CDR3. Germline lookup yields CDR1 MDHEN and CDR2 SYDVKM. The rearrangement joins TRBV28 to TRBJ2-7, with TRBD2 matching 7 bases. The receptor comes from a male patient between 10 and 17 years old who had a stem cell transplant for acute lymphoblastic leukemia, so the T cells may come from the graft donor. The sequencing used PBMCs, mostly from graft donor cells, collected 180 days after TCRalphabeta/CD19-depleted stem cell transplant. CDR3 sequence (DNA): TGTGCCAGCAAAGGCGGGGGAACTCCCTACGAGCAGTACTTC. The encoded protein is CASKGGGTPYEQYF.